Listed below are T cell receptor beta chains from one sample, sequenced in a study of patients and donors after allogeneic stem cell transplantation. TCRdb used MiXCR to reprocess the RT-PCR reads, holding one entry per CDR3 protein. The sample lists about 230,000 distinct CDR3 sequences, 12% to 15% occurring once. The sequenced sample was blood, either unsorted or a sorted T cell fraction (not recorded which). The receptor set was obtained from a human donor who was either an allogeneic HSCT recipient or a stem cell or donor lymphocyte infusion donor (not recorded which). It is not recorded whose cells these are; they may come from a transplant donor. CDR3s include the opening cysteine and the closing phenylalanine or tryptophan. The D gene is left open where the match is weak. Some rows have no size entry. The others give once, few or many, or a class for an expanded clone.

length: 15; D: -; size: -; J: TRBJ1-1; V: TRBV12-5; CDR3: CASGAGATPWTEAFF; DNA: TGTGCTAGTGGGGCAGGGGCGACTCCTTGGACTGAAGCTTTCTTT
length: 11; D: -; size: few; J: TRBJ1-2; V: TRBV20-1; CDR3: CSAGHTHGYTF; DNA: TGCAGTGCCGGACATACCCATGGCTACACCTTC
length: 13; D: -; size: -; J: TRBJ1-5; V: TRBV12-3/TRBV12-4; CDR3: CASSSGFNQPQHF; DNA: TGTGCCAGCAGTTCAGGGTTCAATCAGCCCCAGCATTTT
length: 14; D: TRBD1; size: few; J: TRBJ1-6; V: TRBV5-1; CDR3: CASSRTGSDSPLHF; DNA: TGCGCCAGCAGTCGGACAGGGTCTGATTCACCCCTCCACTTT
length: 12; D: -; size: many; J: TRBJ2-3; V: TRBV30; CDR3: CAWSVSPDTQYF; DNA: TGTGCCTGGAGTGTATCCCCAGATACGCAGTATTTT
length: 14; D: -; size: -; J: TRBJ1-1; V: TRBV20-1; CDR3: CSARIGKMNTEAFF; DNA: TGCAGTGCTAGAATCGGGAAAATGAACACTGAAGCTTTCTTT
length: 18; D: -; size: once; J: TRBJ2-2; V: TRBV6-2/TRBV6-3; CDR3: CASSYALGSSAFTGELFF; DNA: TGTGCCAGCAGTTACGCCCTGGGTAGCAGCGCATTCACCGGGGAGCTGTTTTTT
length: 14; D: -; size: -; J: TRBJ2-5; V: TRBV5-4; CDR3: CASSLRGAQETQYF; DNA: TGTGCCAGCAGCTTGAGGGGGGCCCAAGAGACCCAGTACTTC
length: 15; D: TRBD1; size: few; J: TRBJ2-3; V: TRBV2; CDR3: CASSERGTVGDTQYF; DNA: TGTGCCAGCAGTGAAAGGGGGACAGTGGGGGATACGCAGTATTTT
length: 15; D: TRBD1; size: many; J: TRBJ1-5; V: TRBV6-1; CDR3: CASMWGQGGGQPQHF; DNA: TGTGCCAGCATGTGGGGACAGGGCGGCGGGCAGCCCCAGCATTTT
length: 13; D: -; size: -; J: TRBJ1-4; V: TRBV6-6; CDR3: CASRARGEEKLFF; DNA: TGTGCCAGCAGAGCCAGGGGAGAAGAAAAACTGTTTTTT
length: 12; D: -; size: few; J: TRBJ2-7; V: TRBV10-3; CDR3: CAIGETSYEQYF; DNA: TGTGCCATCGGGGAGACCTCCTACGAGCAGTACTTC